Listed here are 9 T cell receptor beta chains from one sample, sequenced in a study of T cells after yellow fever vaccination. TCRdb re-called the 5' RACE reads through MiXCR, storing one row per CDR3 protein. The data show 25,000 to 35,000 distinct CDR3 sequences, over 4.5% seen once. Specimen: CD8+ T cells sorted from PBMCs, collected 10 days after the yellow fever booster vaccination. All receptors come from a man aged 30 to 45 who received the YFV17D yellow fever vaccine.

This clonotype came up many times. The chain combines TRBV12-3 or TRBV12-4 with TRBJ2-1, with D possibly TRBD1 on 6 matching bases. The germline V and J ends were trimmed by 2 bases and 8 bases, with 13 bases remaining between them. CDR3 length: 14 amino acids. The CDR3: CASSLQGSSDEQFF. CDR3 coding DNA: TGTGCCAGCAGTTTACAGGGGAGTTCCGATGAGCAGTTCTTC.

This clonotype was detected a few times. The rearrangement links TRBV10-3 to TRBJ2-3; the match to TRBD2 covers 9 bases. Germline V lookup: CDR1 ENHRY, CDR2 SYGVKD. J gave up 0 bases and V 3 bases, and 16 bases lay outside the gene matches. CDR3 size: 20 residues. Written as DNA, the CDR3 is TGTGCCATCAGTGATCCCTTGATTAGCGGGAGTCGGGTTAGCACAGATACGCAGTATTTT. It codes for CAISDPLISGSRVSTDTQYF.

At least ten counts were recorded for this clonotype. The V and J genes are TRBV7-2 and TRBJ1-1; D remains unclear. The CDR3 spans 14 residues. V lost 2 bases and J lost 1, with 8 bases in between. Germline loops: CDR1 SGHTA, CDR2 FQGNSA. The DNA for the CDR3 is TGTGCCAGCAGCTTATACCAGGCGAACACTGAAGCTTTCTTT. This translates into CASSLYQANTEAFF.

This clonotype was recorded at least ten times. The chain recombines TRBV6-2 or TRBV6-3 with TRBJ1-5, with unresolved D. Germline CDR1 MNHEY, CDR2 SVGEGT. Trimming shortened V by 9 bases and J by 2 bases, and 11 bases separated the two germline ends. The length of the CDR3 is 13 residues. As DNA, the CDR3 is TGTGCCAGTAGAACTATGGGCAATCAGCCCCAGCATTTT. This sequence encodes CASRTMGNQPQHF.

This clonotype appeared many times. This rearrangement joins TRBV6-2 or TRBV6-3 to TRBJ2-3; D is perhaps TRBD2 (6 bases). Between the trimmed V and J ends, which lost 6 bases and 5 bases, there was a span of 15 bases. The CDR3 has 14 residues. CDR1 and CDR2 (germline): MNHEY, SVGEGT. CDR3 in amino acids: CASSPVGGVDTQYF. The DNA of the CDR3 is TGTGCCAGCAGCCCTGTTGGAGGGGTAGATACGCAGTATTTT.

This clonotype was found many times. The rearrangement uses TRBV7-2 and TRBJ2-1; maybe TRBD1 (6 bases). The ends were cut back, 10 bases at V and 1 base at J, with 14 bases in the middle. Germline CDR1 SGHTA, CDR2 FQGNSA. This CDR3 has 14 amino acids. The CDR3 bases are TGTGCCACCACAGGGATTATTTCCTACAATGAGCAGTTCTTC. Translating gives CATTGIISYNEQFF. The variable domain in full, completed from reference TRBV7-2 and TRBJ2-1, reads GAGVSQSPSNKVTEKGKDVELRCDPISGHTALYWYRQSLGQGLEFLIYFQGNSAPDKSGLPSDRFSAERTGGSVSTLTIQRTQQEDSAVYLCATTGIISYNEQFFGPGTRLTVL.

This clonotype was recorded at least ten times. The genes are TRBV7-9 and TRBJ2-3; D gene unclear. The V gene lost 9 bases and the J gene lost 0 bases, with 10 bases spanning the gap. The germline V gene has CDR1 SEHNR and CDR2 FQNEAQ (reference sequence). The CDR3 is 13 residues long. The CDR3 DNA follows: TGTGCCAGTCGTGACAAGAGCACAGATACGCAGTATTTT. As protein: CASRDKSTDTQYF.

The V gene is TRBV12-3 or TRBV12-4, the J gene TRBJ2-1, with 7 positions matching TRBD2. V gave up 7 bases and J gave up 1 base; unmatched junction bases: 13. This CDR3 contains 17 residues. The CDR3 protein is CASTPLLADNSYNEQFF. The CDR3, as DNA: TGTGCCAGCACCCCCCTTCTAGCGGACAATTCCTACAATGAGCAGTTCTTC.

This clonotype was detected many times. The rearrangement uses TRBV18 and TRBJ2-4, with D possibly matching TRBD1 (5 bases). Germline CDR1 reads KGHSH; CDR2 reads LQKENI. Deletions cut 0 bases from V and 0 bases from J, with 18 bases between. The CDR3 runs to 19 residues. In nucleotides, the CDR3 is TGTGCCAGCTCACCACCGCCGACAGTGGTCCTCGGAGCCAAAAACATTCAGTACTTC. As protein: CASSPPPTVVLGAKNIQYF.